This entry concerns a single T cell receptor beta chain. These data come from a study of blood T cell repertoires in COVID-19. Whole-study context: Samples came from the United States, Italy and Spain, spanning acute and convalescent COVID-19. T cells, B-cell-depleted T cells, or PBMCs supplied cDNA or gDNA.

V lost 4 bases, J lost 2 bases, and 10 bases lay in between. This CDR3 spans 14 amino acids. Germline-derived CDR1 and CDR2 are SNHLY and FYNNEI. Only in-frame clones appear in the TCRdb table, and some are missing; sequencing was by immunoSEQ multiplex PCR. This table has 57,000 or so clones, around 79% appearing once. Sample: peripheral blood. The V and J genes are TRBV2 and TRBJ2-3, with D possibly being TRBD1 (5 bases). The clonotype comes from a man aged 55 to 70 with acute or convalescent COVID-19. The CDR3 region has the DNA TGTGCCAGCAGTGGGGGCCAACCCACAGATACGCAGTATTTT. It is translated as CASSGGQPTDTQYF.